A single sample is the source of the 9 T cell receptor beta chains below, sequenced in a study of vaccination and CD4 T cells after COVID-19. Their cognate antigens are unknown. CD4+ T cells that had been cultured provided DNA sequenced with the Oncomine TCR Beta short-read assay. MiXCR, run by TCRdb on the PCR reads, gives a single entry per CDR3 protein. The repertoire holds 3,500 to 4,500 distinct CDR3 sequences, around 33% seen once, with less than 60% in the top ten. Treatment in this sample: roughly 10-day PBMC culture with coronavirus spike peptide pools or control peptides (ViraFEST assay). Sequenced material: CD4+ T cells from blood, cultured in vitro, taken after SARS-CoV-2 vaccination. These receptors were obtained from a human donor who had recovered from COVID-19.

Only a few counts were recorded for this clonotype. An end of the junction differs from the germline gene, which may be a read error. This rearrangement joins TRBV7-7 to TRBJ2-5, with 11 bases identical to TRBD2. In germline, CDR1 is SSHAT, CDR2 FNYEAQ (reference sequence). This CDR3 is 17 amino acids long. CDR3 amino acids: CASSADSGGVYQETQYF. CDR3 sequence (DNA): TGTGCTAGCAGCGCAGATAGCGGGGGGGTATACCAAGAGACCCAGTACTTC.

V gene TRBV29-1 combines with J gene TRBJ2-5; D is ambiguous. The CDR3 runs to 11 residues. Trimming stripped 4 bases from V and 2 bases from J, with 5 bases between. Germline assignment: CDR1 SQVTM and CDR2 ANQGSEA. The CDR3 here is CSVVLQETQYF. The CDR3 DNA reads TGCAGCGTTGTCCTACAAGAGACCCAGTACTTC. The variable domain in full, completed from reference TRBV29-1 and TRBJ2-5, reads SAVISQKPSRDICQRGTSLTIQCQVDSQVTMMFWYRQQPGQSLTLIATANQGSEATYESGFVIDKFPISRPNLTFSTLTVSNMSPEDSSIYLCSVVLQETQYFGPGTRLLVL.

The chain links TRBV6-2 or TRBV6-3 to TRBJ1-1; TRBD1 aligns across 7 bases. The CDR3 contains 18 residues. Trimming removed 2 bases from V and 0 bases from J; junction bases left unmatched: 12. Germline V CDR1 and CDR2: MNHEY, SVGEGT. CDR3 in amino acids: CASSYPGGGGPMNTEAFF. For the CDR3, the DNA is TGTGCCAGCAGTTACCCGGGAGGAGGGGGCCCCATGAACACTGAAGCTTTCTTT.

This chain uses TRBV19 with TRBJ2-3; no firm D call. Trimming removed 5 bases from V and 0 bases from J, with 6 bases in between. Germline values: CDR1 LNHDA, CDR2 SQIVND (reference sequence). CDR3 size: 13 residues. CDR3 coding DNA: TGTGCCAGTAGTGACCTTAGCACAGATACGCAGTATTTT. Protein sequence: CASSDLSTDTQYF. The whole variable domain, filled in from reference TRBV19 and TRBJ2-3, reads DGGITQSPKYLFRKEGQNVTLSCEQNLNHDAMYWYRQDPGQGLRLIYYSQIVNDFQKGDIAEGYSVSREKKESFPLTVTSAQKNPTAFYLCASSDLSTDTQYFGPGTRLTVL.

V is TRBV28 and J is TRBJ1-2; 9 bases are a match to TRBD1. The CDR3 has 13 amino acids. Per germline, CDR1 MDHEN and CDR2 SYDVKM. With V trimmed by 7 bases and J by 8 bases, 8 bases remained unmatched. The CDR3 protein is CASTGTGRRGYTF. As DNA, the CDR3 is TGTGCCAGCACAGGGACAGGGAGACGCGGCTACACCTTC.

The sample holds a few counts of this clonotype. The genes are TRBV5-1 and TRBJ2-5, with 11 positions matching TRBD2. With 2 bases clipped from V and 3 bases from J, the junction kept 0 bases outside the gene matches. Germline V lookup: CDR1 SGHRS, CDR2 YFSETQ. This CDR3 region has 14 residues. CDR3 DNA: TGCGCCAGCAGCTTACTAGCGGGAGAAGAGACCCAGTACTTC. Its translation is CASSLLAGEETQYF.

The chain has TRBV18 and TRBJ2-5; D is undetermined. V lost 0 bases to trimming and J lost 3 bases, with 8 bases between them. Looked up from germline, CDR1 is KGHSH and CDR2 is LQKENI. The CDR3 covers 14 residues. CDR3 residues: CASSPPSLKETQYF. The CDR3 nucleotides read TGTGCCAGCTCACCACCGTCACTAAAAGAGACCCAGTACTTC.

The chain carries TRBV7-2 and TRBJ2-3; 9 bases map to TRBD1. The CDR3 length is 17 residues. From germline, CDR1 is SGHTA and CDR2 FQGNSA. After removal of 1 base from V and 2 bases from J, the junction contained 7 bases not matched to a gene. The CDR3 sequence: CASSLVVWDRDTDTQYF. The CDR3 DNA sequence: TGTGCCAGCAGCTTAGTTGTTTGGGACAGGGACACAGATACGCAGTATTTT.

CDR3 DNA: TGCGCCAGCAGCCCCAGGGGAAATAACTATGGCTACACCTTC. Its protein is CASSPRGNNYGYTF. V and J are TRBV5-1 and TRBJ1-2; the D gene is possibly TRBD1 (6 bases). The CDR3 runs 14 residues. V shed 4 bases and J shed 1 base, with 11 bases lying between them. CDR1 is SGHRS and CDR2 is YFSETQ in the germline V gene.